Listed below are T cell receptor beta chains from one sample, sequenced in a study of Siglec-9 on CD8 T cells in melanoma. The table came from immunoSEQ multiplex PCR; TCRdb's copy has only in-frame clones and leaves some out. In the table there are about 36,000 clones, 84% of which are singletons. Sequenced sample: Siglec-9- CD8+ T cells sorted from blood. Receptors originate from a human donor in good health. The CDR3 runs from the conserved cysteine through the conserved F or W. A D gene is named only where the DNA matches it firmly. Some rows mark clone size as missing; the rest say once, few, many or name a class of expanded clone.

v_gene	d_gene	j_gene	abundance	CDR3aa	CDR3nt
TRBV2	-	TRBJ1-6	-	CASSDGAGPSSPLHF	TGTGCCAGCAGTGATGGGGCGGGACCTAGTTCACCCCTCCACTTT
TRBV25-1	-	TRBJ2-1	-	CASGGWGNEQFF	TGTGCCAGCGGTGGGTGGGGCAATGAGCAGTTCTTC
TRBV4-1	-	TRBJ1-6	few	CASSQVGQGYNSPLHF	TGCGCCAGCAGCCAAGTGGGGCAGGGGTACAATTCACCCCTCCACTTT
TRBV29-1	-	TRBJ1-4	-	CSAEALGPAEKLFF	TGCAGCGCCGAAGCCTTGGGACCCGCGGAAAAACTGTTTTTT
TRBV28	-	TRBJ1-4	-	CASKGKDVNEKLFF	TGTGCCTCCAAGGGTAAAGACGTTAATGAAAAACTGTTTTTT
TRBV27	-	TRBJ2-3	-	CASSFSTDTQYF	TGTGCCAGCAGTTTCAGCACAGATACGCAGTATTTT
TRBV28	-	TRBJ2-5	-	CASSGDPEETQYF	TGTGCCAGCAGCGGGGACCCGGAAGAGACCCAGTACTTC
TRBV7-9	-	TRBJ2-6	-	CASLREEAAVLTF	TGTGCCAGCCTGAGGGAGGAGGCCGCGGTCCTGACTTTC
TRBV12-5	-	TRBJ1-5	-	CASGLSYSTNQPQHF	TGTGCTAGTGGTTTGAGTTATTCTACGAATCAGCCCCAGCATTTT
TRBV7-9	-	TRBJ1-2	-	CASGGENYGYTF	TGTGCCAGCGGCGGGGAGAACTATGGCTACACCTTC
TRBV15	-	TRBJ2-6	-	CATSGAGSGANVLTF	TGTGCCACCAGCGGGGCGGGGTCTGGGGCCAACGTCCTGACTTTC
TRBV9	-	TRBJ1-1	-	CASSLGTENTEAFF	TGTGCCAGCAGCTTGGGGACGGAGAACACTGAAGCTTTCTTT
TRBV27	-	TRBJ2-3	-	CASSLLGEDTQYF	TGTGCCAGCAGTTTACTAGGGGAAGATACGCAGTATTTT
TRBV2	-	TRBJ2-1	-	CASSELWGPYNEQFF	TGTGCCAGCAGTGAACTCTGGGGGCCATACAATGAGCAGTTCTTC
TRBV5-1	TRBD2	TRBJ2-1	-	CASSGGLADNEQFF	TGCGCCAGCAGCGGGGGACTAGCGGACAATGAGCAGTTCTTC
TRBV5-4	TRBD2	TRBJ2-1	-	CASSSDSGTPYNEQFF	TGTGCCAGCAGCTCCGATAGCGGGACCCCTTACAATGAGCAGTTCTTC
TRBV7-9	TRBD2	TRBJ2-7	-	CASTSLAEGLVIEQYF	TGTGCCAGCACCTCACTAGCGGAGGGACTAGTCATCGAGCAGTACTTC
TRBV27	-	TRBJ2-7	-	CASRPGPLYEQYF	TGTGCCAGCAGACCCGGGCCCCTCTACGAGCAGTACTTC
TRBV10-1	TRBD1	TRBJ2-1	-	CASSPRDRPYNEQFF	TGCGCCAGCAGTCCCCGGGACAGGCCTTACAATGAGCAGTTCTTC
TRBV11-3	TRBD2	TRBJ2-1	-	CASSVSGGAPYNEQFF	TGTGCCAGCAGCGTTAGCGGGGGGGCCCCCTACAATGAGCAGTTCTTC
TRBV13	-	TRBJ2-7	-	CASSRIGSYEQYF	TGTGCCAGCAGCCGAATCGGCAGCTACGAGCAGTACTTC
TRBV7-9	-	TRBJ1-5	few	CASSFDSSNQPQHF	TGTGCCAGCAGCTTTGACAGTAGCAATCAGCCCCAGCATTTT
TRBV28	-	TRBJ2-7	-	CASSQRGHSYEQYF	TGTGCCAGCAGCCAGAGGGGACACTCCTACGAGCAGTACTTC
TRBV7-9	-	TRBJ1-2	-	CASSSPDRDGYTF	TGTGCCAGCAGCTCACCGGACAGAGATGGCTACACCTTC
TRBV28	-	TRBJ1-2	-	CASSLQGTNYGYTF	TGTGCCAGCAGCTTACAGGGAACTAACTATGGCTACACCTTC
TRBV11-2	-	TRBJ1-6	once	CASSLGSSYNSPLHF	TGTGCCAGCAGCTTAGGAAGCTCCTATAATTCACCCCTCCACTTT
TRBV5-1	-	TRBJ2-7	-	CASSLGWGHNEQYF	TGCGCCAGCAGCTTGGGGTGGGGGCATAACGAGCAGTACTTC
TRBV27	TRBD2	TRBJ2-3	once	CASSLYVAGGTHTQYF	TGTGCCAGCAGTTTATATGTAGCGGGGGGGACTCATACGCAGTATTTT
TRBV7-6	-	TRBJ2-7	-	CASTLDGGLGEQYF	TGTGCCAGCACCCTCGACGGGGGTTTGGGCGAGCAGTACTTC
TRBV27	-	TRBJ2-3	-	CASSLSAGLGTDTQYF	TGTGCCAGCAGTTTATCGGCGGGGCTCGGCACAGATACGCAGTATTTT
TRBV5-1	TRBD1	TRBJ2-3	-	CASSLVQGAGTDTQYF	TGCGCCAGCAGCTTGGTTCAGGGGGCTGGCACAGATACGCAGTATTTT
TRBV19	-	TRBJ2-3	once	CASSHGGRSTDTQYF	TGTGCCAGTAGTCATGGAGGGAGGTCTACAGATACGCAGTATTTT
TRBV7-5	-	TRBJ1-2	-	CARTRRGFLNYGYTF	TGTGCCAGAACCCGCCGGGGATTTCTCAACTATGGCTACACCTTC
TRBV4-1	TRBD1	TRBJ1-2	-	CASSQEAGGFDYGYTF	TGCGCCAGCAGCCAAGAAGCAGGGGGTTTCGACTATGGCTACACCTTC
TRBV7-6	-	TRBJ1-1	-	CASSLEPDENTEAFF	TGTGCCAGCAGCTTAGAGCCCGACGAGAACACTGAAGCTTTCTTT
TRBV2	TRBD2	TRBJ2-7	-	CASRDSGESYEQYF	TGTGCCAGCAGGGATAGCGGGGAGTCCTACGAGCAGTACTTC
TRBV5-4	-	TRBJ2-7	-	CASSWTPSSYEQYF	TGTGCCAGCAGCTGGACACCAAGCTCCTACGAGCAGTACTTC
TRBV30	TRBD1	TRBJ1-5	-	CAWSFPTGNQPQHF	TGTGCCTGGAGTTTTCCGACAGGGAATCAGCCCCAGCATTTT
TRBV28	-	TRBJ2-7	-	CASSPIDYSYEQYF	TGTGCCAGCAGTCCGATAGACTATTCCTACGAGCAGTACTTC
TRBV7-9	-	TRBJ2-2	-	CASSPMGPMNTGELFF	TGTGCCAGCAGCCCCATGGGACCCATGAACACCGGGGAGCTGTTTTTT